This T cell receptor beta chain stems from a study of blood T cell repertoires in COVID-19. The CDR3 has 15 residues. The V gene lost 1 base and the J gene lost 5 bases, with 12 bases spanning the gap. The germline V gene has CDR1 MDHEN and CDR2 SYDVKM. As processed by the authors: Quantification of nucleated cells was approximated via reference gene primer amplification. This table comes from immunoSEQ multiplex PCR, and its TCRdb copy is limited to in-frame clones, with some not included. V, J and clone size are taken as reported in that table, and D and trimming were inferred from the DNA itself. The sample shows about 120,000 clones, over 80% of them seen only once. Participants, roughly 18 to 89 years old, spanned some 23 US areas.

The material sequenced was PBMCs or T cells enriched from blood (not recorded which). This TCR came from a woman in her thirties who had recovered from COVID-19. The chain has TRBV28 and TRBJ2-1; TRBD2 might be the D (5 bases). The chain's CDR3 is CASSLFRGGDNEQFF. The CDR3 DNA reads TGTGCCAGCAGTTTATTCAGAGGAGGCGACAATGAGCAGTTCTTC.